A single TCR beta chain is shown here with its context. The antigen is not known. In the same sample, other DNA sequences code for this CDR3. Method: immunoSEQ multiplex PCR; TCRdb's copy keeps in-frame clones and lacks some. This table holds hundreds of thousands of clones, about 98% found once. Trimming shortened V by 0 bases and J by 2 bases, and 9 bases separated the two germline ends. Germline V lookup: CDR1 SGDLS, CDR2 YYNGEE. CDR3 size: 14 residues. The sample belongs to a study of shared clonotypes between healthy human individuals. Terminally differentiated effector memory CD45RA+ cells were excluded from the naive CD8 cells, which were CD45RO-negative and positively selected for CCR7. The study, taken as a whole, reports: Relative to their counterparts shared across all four donors, non-shared clonotypes exhibited diminished generation probabilities.

This clonotype was obtained from a man aged 25 to 40 in good health. What was sequenced was naive CD8+ T cells sorted from blood. The chain couples TRBV9 to TRBJ2-7; perhaps TRBD1 as D (5 bases). CDR3 region: CASSVGDSTYEQYF. The CDR3 nucleotides are TGTGCCAGCAGCGTAGGAGACAGCACCTACGAGCAGTACTTC.